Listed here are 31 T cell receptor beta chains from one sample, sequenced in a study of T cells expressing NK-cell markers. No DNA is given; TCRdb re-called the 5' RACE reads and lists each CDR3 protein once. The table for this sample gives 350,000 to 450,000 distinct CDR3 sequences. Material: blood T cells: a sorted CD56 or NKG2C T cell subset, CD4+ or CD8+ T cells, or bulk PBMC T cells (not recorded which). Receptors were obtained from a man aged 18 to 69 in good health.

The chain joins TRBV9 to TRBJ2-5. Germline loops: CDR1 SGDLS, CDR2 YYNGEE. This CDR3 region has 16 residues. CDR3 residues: CASSVQGIQAQETQYF.

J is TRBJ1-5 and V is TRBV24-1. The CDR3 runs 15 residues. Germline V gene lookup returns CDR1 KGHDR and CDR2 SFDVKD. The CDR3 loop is CATSDATGGARPQHF.

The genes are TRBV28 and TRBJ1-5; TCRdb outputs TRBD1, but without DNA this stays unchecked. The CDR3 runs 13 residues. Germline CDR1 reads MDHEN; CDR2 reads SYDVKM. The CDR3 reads CASTKDRGQPQHF.

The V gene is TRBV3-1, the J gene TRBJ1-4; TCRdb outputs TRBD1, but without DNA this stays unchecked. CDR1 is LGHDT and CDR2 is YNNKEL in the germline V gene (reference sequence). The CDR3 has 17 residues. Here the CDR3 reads CASSLGTGGDLSEKLFF.

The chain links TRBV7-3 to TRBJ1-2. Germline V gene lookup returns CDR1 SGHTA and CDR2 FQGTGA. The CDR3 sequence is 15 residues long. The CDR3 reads CASSPRGGRLYGYTF.

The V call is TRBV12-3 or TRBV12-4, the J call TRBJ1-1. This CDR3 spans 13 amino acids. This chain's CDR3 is CASSFLRGTEAFF.

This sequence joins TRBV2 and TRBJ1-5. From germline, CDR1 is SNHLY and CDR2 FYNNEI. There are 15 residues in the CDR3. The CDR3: CASRSAGNSNQPQHF.

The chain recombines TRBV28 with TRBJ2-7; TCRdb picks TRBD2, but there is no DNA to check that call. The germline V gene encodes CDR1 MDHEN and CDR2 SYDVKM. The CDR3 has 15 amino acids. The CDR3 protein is CASSPGGTAGVEQYF. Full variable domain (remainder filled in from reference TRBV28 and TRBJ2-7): DVKVTQSSRYLVKRTGEKVFLECVQDMDHENMFWYRQDPGLGLRLIYFSYDVKMKEKGDIPEGYSVSREKKERFSLILESASTNQTSMYLCASSPGGTAGVEQYFGPGTRLTVT.

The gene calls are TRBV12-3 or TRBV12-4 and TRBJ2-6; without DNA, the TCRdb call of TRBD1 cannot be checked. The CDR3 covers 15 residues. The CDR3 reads CASSFRGAGANVLTF.

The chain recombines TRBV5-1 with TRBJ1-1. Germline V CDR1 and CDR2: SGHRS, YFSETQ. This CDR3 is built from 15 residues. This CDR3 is CASSLSAASNTEAFF. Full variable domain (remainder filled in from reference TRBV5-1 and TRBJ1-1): KAGVTQTPRYLIKTRGQQVTLSCSPISGHRSVSWYQQTPGQGLQFLFEYFSETQRNKGNFPGRFSGRQFSNSRSEMNVSTLELGDSALYLCASSLSAASNTEAFFGQGTRLTVV.

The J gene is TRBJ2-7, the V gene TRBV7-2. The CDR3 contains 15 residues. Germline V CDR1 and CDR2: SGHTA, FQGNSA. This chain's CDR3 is CASSLGNGLGYEQYF.

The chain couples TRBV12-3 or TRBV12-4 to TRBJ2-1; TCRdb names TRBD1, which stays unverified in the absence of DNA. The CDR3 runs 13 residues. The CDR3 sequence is CASRKTGKKEQFF.

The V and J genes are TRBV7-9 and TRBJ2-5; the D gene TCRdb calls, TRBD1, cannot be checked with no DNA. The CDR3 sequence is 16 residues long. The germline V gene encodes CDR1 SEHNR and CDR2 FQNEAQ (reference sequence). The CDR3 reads CASSPSLRGGHETQYF.

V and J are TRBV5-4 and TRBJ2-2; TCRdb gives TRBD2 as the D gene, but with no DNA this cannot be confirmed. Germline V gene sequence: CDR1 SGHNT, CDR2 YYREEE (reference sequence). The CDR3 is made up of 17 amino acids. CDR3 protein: CASSRGLAGALTGELFF.

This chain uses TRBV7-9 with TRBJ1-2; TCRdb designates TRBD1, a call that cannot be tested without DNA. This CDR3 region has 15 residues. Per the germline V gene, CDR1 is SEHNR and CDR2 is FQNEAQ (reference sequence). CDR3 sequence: CASSSHRDGYYGYTF.

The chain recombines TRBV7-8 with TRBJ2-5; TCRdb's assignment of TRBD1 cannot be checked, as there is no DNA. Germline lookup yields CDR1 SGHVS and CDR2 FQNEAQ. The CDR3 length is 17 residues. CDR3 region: CASSLEGKLQGFGTQYF.

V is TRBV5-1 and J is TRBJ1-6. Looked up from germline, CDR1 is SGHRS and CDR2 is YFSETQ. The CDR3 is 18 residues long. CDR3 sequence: CASSLGYGGSSYNSPLHF.

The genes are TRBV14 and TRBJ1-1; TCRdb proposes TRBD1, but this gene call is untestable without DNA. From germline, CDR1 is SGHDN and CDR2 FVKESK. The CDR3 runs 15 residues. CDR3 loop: CASSQNRLTASGAFF.

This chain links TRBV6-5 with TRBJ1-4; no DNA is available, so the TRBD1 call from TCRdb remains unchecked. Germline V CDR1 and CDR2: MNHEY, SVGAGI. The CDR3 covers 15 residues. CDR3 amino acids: CASSYAGKANEKLFF.

CDR3: CASSLQASGGAFF. The chain carries TRBV5-6 and TRBJ1-1. There are 13 residues in the CDR3. In germline, CDR1 is SGHDT, CDR2 YYEEEE.

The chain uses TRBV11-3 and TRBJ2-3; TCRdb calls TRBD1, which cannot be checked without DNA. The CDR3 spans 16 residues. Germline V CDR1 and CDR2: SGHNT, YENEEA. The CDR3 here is CASSGGRQGGTDTQYF.

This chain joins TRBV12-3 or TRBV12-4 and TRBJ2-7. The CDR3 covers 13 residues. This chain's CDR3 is CASSPDEGREQYF.

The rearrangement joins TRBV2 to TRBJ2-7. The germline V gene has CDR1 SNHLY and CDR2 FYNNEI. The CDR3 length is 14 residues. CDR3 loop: CASRRTQSSYEQYF.

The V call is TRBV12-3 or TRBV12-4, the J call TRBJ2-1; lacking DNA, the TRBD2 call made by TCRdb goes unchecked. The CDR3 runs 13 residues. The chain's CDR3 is CASSPGTRKEQFF.

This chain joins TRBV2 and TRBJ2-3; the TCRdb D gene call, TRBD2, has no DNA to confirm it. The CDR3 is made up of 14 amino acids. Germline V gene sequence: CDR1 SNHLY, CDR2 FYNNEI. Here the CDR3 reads CAIKRGRGTDTQYF.

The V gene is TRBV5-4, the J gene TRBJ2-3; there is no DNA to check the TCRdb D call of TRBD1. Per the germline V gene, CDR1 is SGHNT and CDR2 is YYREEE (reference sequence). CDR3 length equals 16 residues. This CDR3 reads CASSGLQGVSTDTQYF.

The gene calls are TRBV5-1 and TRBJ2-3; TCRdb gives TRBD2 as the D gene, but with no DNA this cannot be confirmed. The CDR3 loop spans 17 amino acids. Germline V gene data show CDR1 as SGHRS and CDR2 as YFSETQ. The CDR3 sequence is CASSPLAAGGRADTQYF.

CDR3 residues: CSAGEGGGYGYTF. The chain joins TRBV20-1 to TRBJ1-2. CDR1 is DFQATT and CDR2 is SNEGSKA in the germline V gene (reference sequence). The CDR3 is 13 residues long.

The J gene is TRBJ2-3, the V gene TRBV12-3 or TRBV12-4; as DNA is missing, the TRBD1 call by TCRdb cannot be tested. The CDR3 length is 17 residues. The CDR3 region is CASSSTRGATSTDTQYF.

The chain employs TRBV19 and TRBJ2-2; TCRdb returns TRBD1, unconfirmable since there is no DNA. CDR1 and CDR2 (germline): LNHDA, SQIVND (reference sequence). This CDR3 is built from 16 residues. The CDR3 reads CASSINGGGNTGELFF.

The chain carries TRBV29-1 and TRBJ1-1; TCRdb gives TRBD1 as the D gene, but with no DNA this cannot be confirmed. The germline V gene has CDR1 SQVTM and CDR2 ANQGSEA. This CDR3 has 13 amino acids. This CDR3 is CSAQGGANTEAFF.